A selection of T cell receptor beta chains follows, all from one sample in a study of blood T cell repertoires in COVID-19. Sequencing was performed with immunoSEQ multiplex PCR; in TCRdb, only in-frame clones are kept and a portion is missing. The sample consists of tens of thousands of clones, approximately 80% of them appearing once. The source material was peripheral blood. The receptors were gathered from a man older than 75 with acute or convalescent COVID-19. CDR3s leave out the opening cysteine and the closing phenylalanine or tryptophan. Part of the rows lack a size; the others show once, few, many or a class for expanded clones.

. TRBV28 ASSASTGPVVGYT
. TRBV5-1 ASSLQGASGANVLT
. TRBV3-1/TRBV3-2 ASSSADGDYEQY
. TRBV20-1 SANRGDIQY
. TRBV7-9 ASSAARTSGGHEQY
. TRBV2 ASRDRGDPYGYT
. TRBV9 ASSVGLAGAWGAETQY
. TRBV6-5 ASRGTGAEGEQY
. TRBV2 ASSVTGGTNNSPLH
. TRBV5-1 ASSPSGVAGGYDYEQY
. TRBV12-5 ASGQGLAGEENNEQF
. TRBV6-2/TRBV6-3 ASSYSTAGGAGEQY
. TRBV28 ASSPGQGGEKLF
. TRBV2 ASESEQGTHQPQH
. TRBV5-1 ASSFRWTGRGSGANVLT
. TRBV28 ASSLGREGYNEQF
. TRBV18 ASSPLTSSEETQY
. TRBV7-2 ASSRTRGTVSFNEQY
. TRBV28 ASIGGRMTYNEQF
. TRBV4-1 ASSQEEAGGYNEQF
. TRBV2 ASIRQGRSPLH
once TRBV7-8 ASSLAPRTGIAHGAF
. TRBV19 ASSIEAPQPYGYT
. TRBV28 ASSLGTLYGYT
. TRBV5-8 ASSRGTSDTQY
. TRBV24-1 ATSDPGTSGGLTDTQY
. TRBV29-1 SVGQEEGSPLH
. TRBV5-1 ASSFSRAGAGSYEQY
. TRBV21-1 ATPRGLAGSSYNEQF
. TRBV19 ASRRQVLSSGNTIY
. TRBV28 ASSLLGQQNYGYT
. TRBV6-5 ASSYSTGMGTDTQY
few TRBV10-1 ASSESGGVPNTEAF
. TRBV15 ATSRPGGVSPLH
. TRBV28 AIHAVFNEQF
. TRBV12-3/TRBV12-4 ASSSFETQY
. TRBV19 ASSINGGQGTSSYEQY
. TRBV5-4 ASSSRLAGVVDEQF
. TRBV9 ASSAAGQGKAEQF
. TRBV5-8 ASSLPVAQH
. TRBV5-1 ASSLAYPGGGELF
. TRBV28 ASSLVTTGNTIY
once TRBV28 ASSLGQNEKLF
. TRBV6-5 ASSPLRNTIY
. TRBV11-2 ASSLASGTSGSEQY
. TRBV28 ASSRGQDEKLF
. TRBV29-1 SVAGTGGGGANVLT
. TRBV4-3 ASSQDRHDYSGNTIY